The entry below describes one T cell receptor beta chain. The target of this receptor is not known. No much larger clonotype is one base removed from it; base qualities were not supplied. This specimen belongs to a study of T cell responses to AZD1222 COVID-19 vaccine (dated by TCRdb to the early 2020s). Study-wide context: AZD1222 recipients given second doses at about 4 weeks or at about 12 weeks were pooled, since spike-specific TCR depth and breadth were not found to differ between the two schedules. Enrollment into the trials was organized by age into subgroups of 18-55, 56-69 and 70-plus years, and those subgroups contained roughly 150, 30 and 60 TCR-sequenced participants, respectively. TCR sequencing covered more than 230 trial participants: 207 given two doses of AZD1222 and 26 given two doses of MenACWY control vaccine.

Overall results and qualifications from the work: Most participants were white British and females outnumbered males, and the authors suggested that clonal diversity may have been underestimated. Conclusions about previously exposed vaccinees are limited because only six or seven AZD1222 recipients were SARS-CoV-2 seropositive at baseline. Because no day 14 peak-response samples were available, the repertoires could be characterized only after the peak T cell response. Reportedly, almost half of the unique spike-specific TCRs recognized epitopes lying outside the regions that are mutated in the B.1.351 and B.1.1.7 variants. A significant rise in spike-specific TCR breadth and depth was observed after two AZD1222 doses relative to day 0 and relative to MenACWY recipients. In the small 56-69-year group, the increase in depth fell short of significance, most likely because of low power. CD4 TCRs associated with the vaccine covered the entire spike protein, and the dominant responses were in regions 160-218 and 743-854.

This specimen's time point label, interpreted: baseline before first vaccination. The vaccinee samples were drawn from two UK trials, COV001 and COV002, one of which was a single-blind randomized controlled phase 2/3 trial testing AZD1222 (ChAdOx1 nCoV-19) in healthy adults. Trial participant PBMC samples were collected at day 0 and day 28 after the second dose for TCRbeta chain sequencing. The CDR3 regions of human TCRbeta chains were analyzed by immunosequencing. Regarding the original processing steps: TCRs in the repertoires were matched against a reference library of SARS-CoV-2-specific TCRs that had been generated with the MIRA antigen-specificity platform. Breadth meant the fraction of unique TCRs that were SARS-CoV-2-associated, whereas depth meant the fraction of total T cells that were SARS-CoV-2-associated. Using the MIRA data, every spike-specific TCR was mapped to the spike region that the TCR reacted to and assigned to either a CD4 or a CD8 class. Log10-transformed breadth and depth values were compared by one-way ANOVA with Sidak's multiple comparisons tests. TCRdb holds this immuneACCESS table with in-frame rearrangements only. Some clones are missing; in checked studies, unresolved V genes explain under half, and the rest has no known cause. From that table come the V and J calls and clone size; the DNA was used to work out D and trimming. Within this sample are roughly 100,000 clones, with approximately 90% of them counted one time only. The ten top clones hold around 2.5% of the sample.

The V and J ends are trimmed by 5 bases and 0 bases, leaving 7 bases between them. The CDR3 has 13 amino acids, counting the end cysteine and phenylalanine. Kept here is only the CDR3 DNA, which spans 39 bases and is read in frame from base 1. The germline V gene encodes CDR1 SGHAT and CDR2 FQNNGV. This specimen was peripheral blood, taken on day 0 of AZD1222 vaccination. This receptor was identified in an adult in good health. This sequence uses TRBV11-2 and TRBJ1-1; a weak D assignment points to TRBD1 (5 bases agree). Here is the DNA: TGTGCCAGCAGCCTAGGGGTGAACACTGAAGCTTTCTTT. It is translated as CASSLGVNTEAFF.